This T cell receptor (beta chain) derives from a study of T cells in Graves' hyperthyroidism and ophthalmopathy. Ophthalmopathy patients had Clinical Activity Score at least 3, NOSPECS grade at least 4, duration under 3 months. Exclusion of patients followed from uncontrolled infection, other autoimmune disease, pregnancy or lactation. Each diagnosis drew on symptoms, thyroxine, TRAb, thyroid ultrasound and orbital computed tomography findings. This clonotype was seen only a few times. No antigen is known for it. RNA transcripts gave rise to amplified TCR beta CDR3 regions. Researchers ran a first-round RT-PCR on the TCR CDR3 using the HTBI primer set. TCRdb re-derived calls from the multiplex PCR reads in MiXCR, one entry per CDR3 protein. The data hold about 640,000 distinct CDR3 sequences, with around 20% observed a single time. The CDR3 length is 16 residues. V was pared by 5 bases and J by 0 bases, with 14 bases between. CDR1 is SGHVS and CDR2 is FQNEAQ in the germline V gene.

The study, taken as a whole, reports: Within blood appeared most thyroid clonotypes that had expanded above 0.001.

This receptor was obtained from a man younger than 40 with Graves' ophthalmopathy. Input material: blood. The V gene is TRBV7-8, the J gene TRBJ1-5; weak D call: TRBD1 (6 bases). In DNA form, the CDR3 reads TGTGCCAGCAGCCATTGGGCAGGGGATAGCAATCAGCCCCAGCATTTT. Protein sequence: CASSHWAGDSNQPQHF.